One and the same sample provided the 18 T cell receptor beta chains below, sequenced in a study of cytomegalovirus exposure and HLA in healthy donors. Researchers ran the PCR with 60 Vbeta and 13 Jbeta primers. Profiling relied on immunoSEQ multiplex PCR, and the TCRdb table lists in-frame clones only, not all of them. Seen here are some 130,000 clones, 9.7% observed once, and the top ten hold 1.8%. Sequencing was carried out using PBMCs. The receptors stem from a man aged 45 to 65 in good health and CMV-seronegative.

This clone was recorded a few times. The J gene is TRBJ2-5, the V gene TRBV7-9; D might be TRBD2 (6 bases). This CDR3 is 14 amino acids long. The germline V gene encodes CDR1 SEHNR and CDR2 FQNEAQ (reference sequence). V gave up 5 bases and J gave up 1 base, with 11 bases separating them. The CDR3 bases are TGTGCCAGCAGCGATAGCGGAAGCCAAGAGACCCAGTACTTC. Translated: CASSDSGSQETQYF.

The CDR3 sequence: CASMGQGTNIQYF. CDR3 sequence (DNA): TGTGCCAGCATGGGACAGGGTACGAACATTCAGTACTTC. V and J are TRBV25-1 and TRBJ2-4, with TRBD1 matching 9 bases. There are 13 residues in the CDR3. The germline V gene encodes CDR1 MGHDK and CDR2 SYGVNS. Trimming at V came to 7 bases and at J to 7 bases, leaving 5 bases not matched to a gene.

This clone has only a few counts. This sequence joins TRBV5-4 and TRBJ2-5; 8 bases align to TRBD1. The CDR3 is made up of 15 amino acids. V lost 4 bases to trimming and J lost 4 bases; unmatched junction nucleotides: 9. In germline, CDR1 is SGHNT, CDR2 YYREEE (reference sequence). CDR3 coding DNA: TGTGCCAGCAGCAGGCCCTCAGGGGGCGTAGAGACCCAGTACTTC. Protein sequence: CASSRPSGGVETQYF.

This clone was detected a few times. The rearrangement uses TRBV5-1 and TRBJ2-3, with D perhaps matching TRBD2 (6 bases). V was trimmed by 2 bases and J by 1 base, leaving 11 bases between them. The germline V gene encodes CDR1 SGHRS and CDR2 YFSETQ. There are 15 residues in the CDR3. The CDR3 loop is CASSFQGGGTDTQYF. CDR3 in DNA: TGCGCCAGCAGCTTTCAAGGCGGGGGCACAGATACGCAGTATTTT.

A single count supports this clone. The chain uses TRBV5-1 and TRBJ2-1; D possibly corresponds to TRBD1 (6 bases). V was cut by 3 bases and J by 8 bases, with 24 bases left in between. CDR1 is SGHRS and CDR2 is YFSETQ in the germline V gene. CDR3 length equals 17 residues. CDR3 sequence reads: CASSWAIGGLRSDEQFF. The DNA for the CDR3 is TGCGCCAGCAGCTGGGCGATTGGGGGCTTACGGAGTGATGAGCAGTTCTTC. The whole variable domain, remainder taken from reference TRBV5-1 and TRBJ2-1, is KAGVTQTPRYLIKTRGQQVTLSCSPISGHRSVSWYQQTPGQGLQFLFEYFSETQRNKGNFPGRFSGRQFSNSRSEMNVSTLELGDSALYLCASSWAIGGLRSDEQFFGPGTRLTVL.

V gene TRBV9 combines with J gene TRBJ2-1; TRBD2 is a possible D gene (6 bases). Germline V CDR1 and CDR2: SGDLS, YYNGEE. Trimming stripped 0 bases from V and 6 bases from J, with 16 bases between. The CDR3 consists of 16 residues. The CDR3 bases are TGTGCCAGCAGCGTAGTTGGCGGGTGGAGGGCCAATGAGCAGTTCTTC. It encodes CASSVVGGWRANEQFF.

The chain combines TRBV6-4 with TRBJ1-1, with 9 positions matching TRBD1. Trimming cost V 2 bases and J 4 bases; bases outside gene matches: 8. Germline V CDR1 and CDR2: MRHNA, SNTAGT. This CDR3 contains 16 residues. CDR3 bases: TGTGCCAGCAGTGACACATACAGGGGGCCAAGCACTGAAGCTTTCTTT. Its protein product is CASSDTYRGPSTEAFF.

This sequence joins TRBV6-5 and TRBJ1-2; unclear D gene. Trimming stripped 6 bases from V and 5 bases from J, with 7 bases between. CDR3 length equals 11 residues. Per germline, CDR1 MNHEY and CDR2 SVGAGI. The CDR3 nucleotides read TGTGCCAGCAGAGACGGGTATGGCTACACCTTC. Its translation is CASRDGYGYTF.

This rearrangement joins TRBV6-5 to TRBJ1-2, with D possibly being TRBD1 (5 bases). The V gene's germline CDR1 is MNHEY and CDR2 SVGAGI. The CDR3 contains 15 residues. V lost 3 bases and J lost 6, with 17 bases in between. The CDR3 region has the DNA TGTGCCAGCAGTTATGATGTCGCCTCAGGGAATGGCTACACCTTC. Encoded protein: CASSYDVASGNGYTF.

The chain joins TRBV19 to TRBJ1-2, with 7 nucleotides matching TRBD1. The CDR3 covers 14 residues. With 3 bases clipped from V and 7 bases from J, the junction kept 8 bases outside the gene matches. Per the germline V gene, CDR1 is LNHDA and CDR2 is SQIVND (reference sequence). The CDR3 sequence is CASSIEGALSGYTF. DNA for the CDR3: TGTGCCAGTAGTATTGAGGGGGCCCTAAGTGGCTACACCTTC. Using reference TRBV19 and TRBJ1-2 for the parts outside the CDR3, the full variable domain is DGGITQSPKYLFRKEGQNVTLSCEQNLNHDAMYWYRQDPGQGLRLIYYSQIVNDFQKGDIAEGYSVSREKKESFPLTVTSAQKNPTAFYLCASSIEGALSGYTFGSGTRLTVV.

This clone was observed a few times. The J gene is TRBJ2-5, the V gene TRBV7-3; 7 bases agree with TRBD1. With 6 bases clipped from V and 2 bases from J, the junction kept 9 bases outside the gene matches. Germline CDR1 and CDR2: SGHTA and FQGTGA. This CDR3 has 15 amino acids. The CDR3 region is CASRSGTAGQETQYF. The CDR3 DNA reads as TGTGCCAGCAGATCTGGGACAGCCGGACAAGAGACCCAGTACTTC.

The chain has TRBV5-1 and TRBJ2-7, with D tentatively TRBD1 (6 bases). CDR1 SGHRS and CDR2 YFSETQ come from the germline V gene. The CDR3 has 18 amino acids. The ends were cut back, 3 bases at V and 4 bases at J, with 26 bases in the middle. The CDR3 loop is CASSSSSLQGLRYYEQYF. Written as DNA, the CDR3 is TGCGCCAGCAGCTCGAGCTCGCTTCAGGGGCTACGATATTACGAGCAGTACTTC.

The chain combines TRBV9 with TRBJ2-3; no clear D gene. Trimming cost V 0 bases and J 4 bases, with 9 bases left between them. The CDR3 has 14 residues. Germline-derived CDR1 and CDR2 are SGDLS and YYNGEE. DNA for the CDR3: TGTGCCAGCAGCGTAGAATCAGTCCCAGATACGCAGTATTTT. This sequence encodes CASSVESVPDTQYF. Full variable domain (outside the CDR3, taken from reference TRBV9 and TRBJ2-3): DSGVTQTPKHLITATGQRVTLRCSPRSGDLSVYWYQQSLDQGLQFLIQYYNGEERAKGNILERFSAQQFPDLHSELNLSSLELGDSALYFCASSVESVPDTQYFGPGTRLTVL.

The chain uses TRBV6-5 and TRBJ2-7; D might be TRBD2 (5 bases). The germline V gene encodes CDR1 MNHEY and CDR2 SVGAGI. The V end lost 2 bases, the J end lost 7 bases, and 9 bases lay between the germline ends. This CDR3 is built from 12 residues. DNA of the CDR3: TGTGCCAGCAGTTACCGCGGCGGGGAGCAGTACTTC. This sequence encodes CASSYRGGEQYF.

The J gene is TRBJ2-3, the V gene TRBV6-1, with 9 bases identical to TRBD1. V shed 0 bases and J 4 bases; nucleotides not matched to a gene: 8. Germline V lookup: CDR1 MNHNS, CDR2 SASEGT. The CDR3 is made up of 17 amino acids. The chain's CDR3 is CASSEAGWGQGSDTQYF. The DNA for the CDR3 is TGTGCCAGCAGTGAAGCGGGATGGGGACAGGGATCAGATACGCAGTATTTT.

Comment on this clone: Germline and junction disagree at one end, which may indicate a read error. The chain joins TRBV15 to TRBJ1-1; D not resolved. CDR1 is LNHNV, CDR2 YYDKDF, per germline (reference sequence). CDR3 length equals 12 residues. The CDR3 coding sequence is TGTGCCACCAGCCCCAGCGGCCTCCTAAAGGTCTTT. This translates into CATSPSGLLKVF.

This clone has just a few counts. The chain employs TRBV6-1 and TRBJ2-7, with 12 bases that match TRBD2. The length of the CDR3 is 16 residues. CDR1 MNHNS and CDR2 SASEGT come from the germline V gene. V shed 1 base and J 2 bases; nucleotides not matched to a gene: 3. CDR3 bases: TGTGCCAGCAGTGAAGAACTAGCGGGAGGCGCCTACGAGCAGTACTTC. Its protein is CASSEELAGGAYEQYF.

V gene TRBV19 combines with J gene TRBJ2-1; 7 bases map to TRBD2. CDR1 and CDR2 from the germline V gene are LNHDA and SQIVND (reference sequence). V dropped 2 bases and J dropped 7; count of bases not matched to a gene: 8. This CDR3 region has 15 residues. CDR3 amino acids: CASSIMAGERNEQFF. The CDR3 bases are TGTGCCAGTAGTATAATGGCGGGAGAACGGAATGAGCAGTTCTTC.